One sample yielded the 21 T cell receptor beta chains listed below, sequenced in a study of PD-L1 blockade in urothelial cancer (TCRdb year 2017). The sample's time point label is to be understood as: peripheral blood 6 weeks after treatment start. Receptors were amplified or captured by the immunoSEQ multiplex PCR assay. TCRdb carries this immuneACCESS record with in-frame sequences only. Its versions omit some clonotypes, under half of them owing to an unresolved V gene in the studies checked, with the rest unexplained. This sample has some 19,000 clones in its table, and about 80% of those were observed once. The ten largest clones take up 1.5% to 2% of the sample. The starting material was PBMCs, obtained around atezolizumab (anti-PD-L1) treatment. These TCRs come from a man in his fifties or sixties with urothelial cancer.

The rearrangement uses TRBV5-1 and TRBJ1-1, with 11 bases aligning to TRBD1. The CDR3 spans 16 residues. The V segment lost 3 bases and the J segment 4 bases; nucleotides outside the gene matches: 8. Germline lookup yields CDR1 SGHRS and CDR2 YFSETQ. CDR3 residues: CASSSGQGALGTEAFF. The DNA for the CDR3 is TGCGCCAGCAGCTCAGGACAGGGGGCGTTGGGCACTGAAGCTTTCTTT.

The chain links TRBV5-1 to TRBJ2-5, with D tentatively TRBD2 (5 bases). The germline V gene encodes CDR1 SGHRS and CDR2 YFSETQ. This CDR3 is 14 amino acids long. V was clipped by 1 base and J by 3 bases, with 10 bases between them. DNA of the CDR3: TGCGCCAGCAGCTTGATTGAGGGAGAAGAGACCCAGTACTTC. Translated: CASSLIEGEETQYF.

Only a few counts were recorded for this clone. This chain links TRBV28 with TRBJ1-6; D remains unclear. This CDR3 has 14 residues. V lost 6 bases and J 5 bases, leaving 11 bases between the germline ends. Germline-derived CDR1 and CDR2 are MDHEN and SYDVKM. The CDR3 protein is CASRFRVDNSPLHF. As DNA, the CDR3 is TGTGCCAGCAGGTTTCGGGTTGATAATTCACCCCTCCACTTT.

V and J are TRBV7-9 and TRBJ1-3; D is perhaps TRBD1 (5 bases). V lost 5 bases and J lost 0, with 14 bases in between. The germline CDR1 and CDR2 sequences are SEHNR and FQNEAQ (reference sequence). CDR3 length: 16 residues. The CDR3 loop is CASSRTGGYSGNTIYF. The DNA of the CDR3 is TGTGCCAGCAGCCGTACGGGGGGGTACTCTGGAAACACCATATATTTT.

The chain is built from TRBV13 and TRBJ2-1; 7 bases match TRBD1. The CDR3 is made up of 16 amino acids. The junction had 7 bases not matched to a gene; V was cut back by 0 bases and J by 5 bases. Germline CDR1 PRHDT, CDR2 FYEKMQ (reference sequence). CDR3 DNA sequence: TGTGCCAGCAGCTTAGGCCTAGGGGGCGTTGACAATGAGCAGTTCTTC. It translates to CASSLGLGGVDNEQFF.

CDR3 DNA: TGTGCCAGTAGTCGACAGGTTCGGGAGACCCAGTACTTC. Amino acids: CASSRQVRETQYF. V and J are TRBV19 and TRBJ2-5; tentatively, D is TRBD1 (6 bases). This CDR3 spans 13 amino acids. Germline V gives CDR1 LNHDA, CDR2 SQIVND (reference sequence). The germline V and J ends were trimmed by 5 bases and 5 bases, with 12 bases remaining between them.

The chain is built from TRBV7-9 and TRBJ2-1; the D is unclear. This CDR3 contains 17 residues. Deletions cut 5 bases from V and 0 bases from J, with 17 bases between. Germline CDR1 SEHNR, CDR2 FQNEAQ (reference sequence). This CDR3 reads CASSPPPRSSSYNEQFF. For the CDR3, the DNA is TGTGCCAGCAGCCCCCCCCCGCGTAGCAGCTCCTACAATGAGCAGTTCTTC.

The V gene is TRBV4-1, the J gene TRBJ1-1; D is possibly TRBD1 (6 bases). Trimming removed 1 base from V and 4 bases from J, with 13 bases in between. CDR3 length equals 15 residues. Germline-derived CDR1 and CDR2 are MGHRA and YSYEKL. CDR3 coding DNA: TGCGCCAGCAGCCAAGTGGGGGGGCTAGGCACTGAAGCTTTCTTT. As protein: CASSQVGGLGTEAFF.

The chain is built from TRBV28 and TRBJ1-2; D is unresolved. The CDR3 is made up of 11 amino acids. CDR1 is MDHEN, CDR2 SYDVKM, per germline. Deletions cut 2 bases from V and 11 bases from J, with 9 bases between. CDR3 nucleotides: TGTGCCAGCAGTTTAAAGAGGGTGTACACCTTC. This sequence encodes CASSLKRVYTF.

This clone was observed once. The chain carries TRBV7-2 and TRBJ2-3; D possibly corresponds to TRBD1 (6 bases). The length of the CDR3 is 14 residues. The germline gives CDR1 SGHTA, CDR2 FQGNSA. With 8 bases removed from V and 2 bases from J, the gap between germline ends came to 14 bases. Here the CDR3 reads CASDKGQITDTQYF. The CDR3 DNA reads TGTGCCAGCGACAAAGGACAGATCACAGATACGCAGTATTTT.

The V call is TRBV7-6, the J call TRBJ2-1; TRBD1 agrees at 8 bases. V was pared by 3 bases and J by 7 bases, with 8 bases of the junction left unmatched. There are 15 residues in the CDR3. CDR1 and CDR2 (germline): SGHVS, FNYEAQ. The CDR3 nucleotides are TGTGCCAGCAGCTTGAGGCCGGGACAGGCGAATGAGCAGTTCTTC. This sequence encodes CASSLRPGQANEQFF.

The gene calls are TRBV19 and TRBJ2-1, with D hard to call. V was shortened by 6 bases and J by 10 bases, with 19 bases between the two germline ends. The CDR3 covers 14 residues. Per germline, CDR1 LNHDA and CDR2 SQIVND (reference sequence). CDR3 in DNA: TGTGCCAGTAGCGGGTTCCCCCCCCCGGAGGAGCAGTTCTTC. Protein product: CASSGFPPPEEQFF. The full variable domain, its missing parts supplied by reference TRBV19 and TRBJ2-1, is DGGITQSPKYLFRKEGQNVTLSCEQNLNHDAMYWYRQDPGQGLRLIYYSQIVNDFQKGDIAEGYSVSREKKESFPLTVTSAQKNPTAFYLCASSGFPPPEEQFFGPGTRLTVL.

The chain links TRBV6-4 to TRBJ2-1; 10 nucleotides line up with TRBD2. Losses at the gene ends were 0 bases for V and 9 bases for J; bases not matched to a gene: 5. This CDR3 spans 15 amino acids. Germline V lookup: CDR1 MRHNA, CDR2 SNTAGT. The CDR3 coding sequence is TGTGCCAGCAGTGACTCGCTAGCGGGGGCGACTGAGCAGTTCTTC. Its protein is CASSDSLAGATEQFF.

This chain uses TRBV20-1 with TRBJ2-1; D possibly corresponds to TRBD1 (5 bases). CDR3 length: 9 residues. Trimming removed 3 bases from V and 16 bases from J, with 10 bases in between. Looked up from germline, CDR1 is DFQATT and CDR2 is SNEGSKA (reference sequence). CDR3 sequence reads: CSARAQGFF. CDR3 in DNA: TGCAGTGCTAGGGCCCAGGGCTTCTTC.

The chain carries TRBV10-3 and TRBJ2-7; 7 bases map to TRBD1. Germline V gene lookup returns CDR1 ENHRY and CDR2 SYGVKD. V was clipped by 0 bases and J by 3 bases; unmatched bases: 11. The CDR3 is made up of 17 amino acids. The DNA of the CDR3 is TGTGCCATCAGTGAGTCAGGGGGCATAGGGGTTGGCTACGAGCAGTACTTC. Protein product: CAISESGGIGVGYEQYF.

The CDR3 nucleotides are TGCGCCAGCACTCTGACAGGACACTCTTACAATGAGCAGTTCTTC. Residues: CASTLTGHSYNEQFF. The V call is TRBV5-1, the J call TRBJ2-1, with a possible D match to TRBD1 (6 bases). The CDR3 totals 15 residues. Trimming removed 6 bases at V and 4 bases at J, with 17 bases between. In germline, CDR1 is SGHRS, CDR2 YFSETQ.

The rearrangement links TRBV10-1 to TRBJ1-3; D is unresolved. V was clipped by 3 bases and J by 2 bases, with 8 bases between them. The CDR3 extends over 14 amino acids. From germline, CDR1 is WNHNN and CDR2 SYGVQD (reference sequence). CDR3 DNA: TGCGCCAGCAGTGAAACCTCTACTGGAAACACCATATATTTT. Translated: CASSETSTGNTIYF.

The chain combines TRBV10-3 with TRBJ1-2; 10 positions agree with TRBD1. CDR3 length: 15 amino acids. Germline values: CDR1 ENHRY, CDR2 SYGVKD. V trimming: 0 bases; J trimming: 4 bases; junction bases outside the gene matches: 2. For the CDR3, the DNA is TGTGCCATCAGTGAGTCGACAGGGGGCAGCTATGGCTACACCTTC. Amino acid sequence: CAISESTGGSYGYTF.

This chain uses TRBV6-6 with TRBJ2-1; 7 bases line up with TRBD2. The V gene's germline CDR1 is MNHNY and CDR2 SVGAGI (reference sequence). The CDR3 covers 15 residues. The V segment lost 6 bases and the J segment 2 bases; nucleotides outside the gene matches: 7. CDR3 protein: CASSVPGGTYNEQFF. CDR3 DNA sequence: TGTGCCAGCAGCGTCCCGGGGGGAACCTACAATGAGCAGTTCTTC.

This chain joins TRBV15 and TRBJ2-3; a possible D gene is TRBD2 (5 bases). The CDR3 runs to 13 residues. CDR1 and CDR2 (germline): LNHNV, YYDKDF (reference sequence). Trimming shortened V by 1 base and J by 3 bases, and 5 bases separated the two germline ends. CDR3 sequence (DNA): TGTGCCACCAGCAGAGGCGGGACAGATACGCAGTATTTT. This sequence encodes CATSRGGTDTQYF. Based on the CDR3 plus reference TRBV15 and TRBJ2-3, the full variable domain is DAMVIQNPRYQVTQFGKPVTLSCSQTLNHNVMYWYQQKSSQAPKLLFHYYDKDFNNEADTPDNFQSRRPNTSFCFLDIRSPGLGDTAMYLCATSRGGTDTQYFGPGTRLTVL.

V and J are TRBV18 and TRBJ2-1; D may be TRBD1 (5 bases). The CDR3 runs 18 residues. Germline V gene lookup returns CDR1 KGHSH and CDR2 LQKENI. Trimming stripped 6 bases from V and 4 bases from J, with 25 bases between. The CDR3 region has the DNA TGTGCCAGCTCCCCCTGGGGCCGCCTCACGACGCGTTACAATGAGCAGTTCTTC. Translated: CASSPWGRLTTRYNEQFF.